A single sample gave rise to the 7 T cell receptor beta chains below, sequenced in a study of blood T cell repertoires in COVID-19. The protocol was immunoSEQ multiplex PCR, while the TCRdb copy is restricted to in-frame clones and leaves out a portion. The profile shows more than 200,000 clones, around 88% of them singletons. The source material was peripheral blood. The source of these receptors is a man between 40 and 49 years old with active or convalescent COVID-19.

The chain has TRBV4-1 and TRBJ2-7; TRBD1 matches 11 bases. CDR1 and CDR2 (germline): MGHRA, YSYEKL. CDR3 length equals 15 residues. Trimming cost V 5 bases and J 0 bases; bases outside gene matches: 3. The DNA for the CDR3 is TGCGCCAGCAGCTTCGGACAGGGGGCCTCCTACGAGCAGTACTTC. It specifies CASSFGQGASYEQYF.

J is TRBJ2-1 and V is TRBV18; a possible D gene is TRBD1 (6 bases). The CDR3 spans 13 residues. The V end was cut by 6 bases, the J end by 5 bases, with 11 bases between. Looked up from germline, CDR1 is KGHSH and CDR2 is LQKENI. DNA of the CDR3: TGTGCCAGCTCCCAGGGGCTAAACAATGAGCAGTTCTTC. Its translation: CASSQGLNNEQFF.

CDR3 bases: TGCGCCAGCAGTCAAGGTCGGGAGACCCAGTACTTC. Residues: CASSQGRETQYF. This chain joins TRBV23-1 and TRBJ2-5; D gene uncertain. TRBV23-1 is an open reading frame whose function is uncertain. Trimming removed 2 bases at V and 5 bases at J, with 6 bases between. This CDR3 is built from 12 residues.

In the case of this clone: Other DNA sequences within the sample encode an identical CDR3. The rearrangement uses TRBV3-1 (or the pseudogene TRBV3-2) and TRBJ1-5; D ambiguous. Germline loops: CDR1 LGHDT, CDR2 YNNKEL (reference sequence). Trimming removed 3 bases from V and 1 base from J, with 10 bases in between. The CDR3 extends over 15 amino acids. CDR3 in amino acids: CASSHSGGSNQPQHF. The CDR3 DNA is TGTGCCAGCAGCCATTCCGGAGGGAGCAATCAGCCCCAGCATTTT.

In this sample, this clone turned up a few times. In DNA form, the CDR3 reads TGTGCCACCAGTGGTTCCGGGAATCAGCCCCAGCATTTT. It translates to CATSGSGNQPQHF. V and J are TRBV24-1 and TRBJ1-5, with D uncertain. The CDR3 has 13 amino acids. Germline CDR1 is KGHDR and CDR2 is SFDVKD. V gave up 5 bases and J gave up 4 bases, with 8 bases separating them.

The chain employs TRBV18 and TRBJ1-4; D is uncertain. The germline V and J ends were trimmed by 0 bases and 8 bases, with 16 bases remaining between them. CDR3 length equals 16 residues. Per germline, CDR1 KGHSH and CDR2 LQKENI. CDR3 residues: CASSPPFGDGWEKLFF. CDR3 nucleotides: TGTGCCAGCTCACCACCTTTCGGGGATGGGTGGGAAAAACTGTTTTTT.

V usage is TRBV7-9 and J usage is TRBJ1-6; D call uncertain. The CDR3 loop spans 14 amino acids. Per the germline V gene, CDR1 is SEHNR and CDR2 is FQNEAQ (reference sequence). V lost 0 bases, J lost 8 bases, and 8 bases lay in between. The CDR3: CASSLAILDSPLHF. CDR3 bases: TGTGCCAGCAGCTTAGCTATCTTAGATTCACCCCTCCACTTT.